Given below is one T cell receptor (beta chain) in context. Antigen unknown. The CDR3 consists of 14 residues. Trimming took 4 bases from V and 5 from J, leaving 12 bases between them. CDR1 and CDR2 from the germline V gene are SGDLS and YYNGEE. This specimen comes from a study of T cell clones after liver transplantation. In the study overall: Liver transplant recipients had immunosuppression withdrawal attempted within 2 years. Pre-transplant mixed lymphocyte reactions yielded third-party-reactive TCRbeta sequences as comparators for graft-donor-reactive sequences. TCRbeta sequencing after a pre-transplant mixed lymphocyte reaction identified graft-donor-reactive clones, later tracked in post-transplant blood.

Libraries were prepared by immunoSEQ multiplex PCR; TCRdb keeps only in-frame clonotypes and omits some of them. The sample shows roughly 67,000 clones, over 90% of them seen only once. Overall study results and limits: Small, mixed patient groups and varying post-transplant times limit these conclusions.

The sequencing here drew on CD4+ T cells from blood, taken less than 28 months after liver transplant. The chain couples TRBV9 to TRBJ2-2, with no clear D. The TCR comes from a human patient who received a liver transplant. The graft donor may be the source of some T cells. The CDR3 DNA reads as TGTGCCAGCAGCCCAAGTAGGGTAACCGGGGAGCTGTTTTTT. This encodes CASSPSRVTGELFF.